This entry lists 26 T cell receptor beta chains sequenced from one sample in a study of shared clonotypes between healthy human individuals. The assay was immunoSEQ multiplex PCR, and TCRdb's table has in-frame clones only and misses some. The data hold 1.6 million or so clones, with roughly 96% observed a single time. The sequencing input was naive CD4+ T cells sorted from blood. The subset: CD45RA+ positively selected. The receptor source for this set is a man younger than 40 in good health.

The rearrangement joins TRBV15 to TRBJ1-1, with D tentatively TRBD1 (5 bases). CDR1 is LNHNV and CDR2 is YYDKDF in the germline V gene (reference sequence). Trimming shortened V by 0 bases and J by 4 bases, and 12 bases separated the two germline ends. This CDR3 has 15 residues. The CDR3 sequence is CATSRDRQGGTEAFF. The CDR3 region has the DNA TGTGCCACCAGCAGAGACCGGCAGGGAGGCACTGAAGCTTTCTTT.

This rearrangement joins TRBV7-9 to TRBJ2-1; 8 bases line up with TRBD2. Per the germline V gene, CDR1 is SEHNR and CDR2 is FQNEAQ (reference sequence). This CDR3 is built from 15 residues. V lost 3 bases, J lost 8 bases, and 9 bases stayed unmatched. CDR3 sequence: CASSFPGLDFDEQFF. For the CDR3, the DNA is TGTGCCAGCAGCTTTCCGGGACTAGATTTCGATGAGCAGTTCTTC.

The rearrangement uses TRBV5-5 and TRBJ1-5; TRBD1 agrees at 8 bases. The CDR3 is 15 residues long. V lost 4 bases and J lost 7; bases outside the gene matches: 10. Germline-derived CDR1 and CDR2 are SGHKS and YYEKEE (reference sequence). The CDR3 DNA sequence: TGTGCCAGCAGCCAGGGACAGGCTGCAGTCCAGCCCCAGCATTTT. It specifies CASSQGQAAVQPQHF.

The chain joins TRBV5-5 to TRBJ1-2; D unresolved. V was trimmed by 2 bases and J by 6 bases, leaving 14 bases between them. This CDR3 is 14 amino acids long. Germline loops: CDR1 SGHKS, CDR2 YYEKEE (reference sequence). DNA for the CDR3: TGTGCCAGCAGCTTTCGCCCAACCCAAGATGGCTACACCTTC. It codes for CASSFRPTQDGYTF. Based on the CDR3 plus reference TRBV5-5 and TRBJ1-2, the full variable domain is DAGVTQSPTHLIKTRGQQVTLRCSPISGHKSVSWYQQVLGQGPQFIFQYYEKEERGRGNFPDRFSARQFPNYSSELNVNALLLGDSALYLCASSFRPTQDGYTFGSGTRLTVV.

J is TRBJ1-3 and V is TRBV9, with D tentatively TRBD1 (5 bases). V was trimmed by 2 bases and J by 0 bases, leaving 15 bases between them. The CDR3 contains 17 residues. CDR1 is SGDLS, CDR2 YYNGEE, per germline. The CDR3 DNA is TGTGCCAGCAGCGTTTTTGGGGACCCAAGCTCTGGAAACACCATATATTTT. Translation gives CASSVFGDPSSGNTIYF.

The genes are TRBV12-5 and TRBJ2-3, with unresolved D. This CDR3 spans 17 amino acids. V shed 0 bases and J shed 3 bases, with 16 bases lying between them. Germline V gene data show CDR1 as LGHNT and CDR2 as FRNRAP. The CDR3 reads CASGLVLHPVITDTQYF. As DNA, the CDR3 is TGTGCTAGTGGTTTGGTCCTGCATCCAGTTATAACAGATACGCAGTATTTT.

This sequence joins TRBV7-2 and TRBJ1-4; D gene ambiguous. The V gene's germline CDR1 is SGHTA and CDR2 FQGNSA. This CDR3 is built from 16 residues. V lost 4 bases and J lost 0, with 12 bases in between. The CDR3 bases are TGTGCCAGCAGCTCCCAATACAGTGCAACTAATGAAAAACTGTTTTTT. Translation: CASSSQYSATNEKLFF.

The chain combines TRBV7-3 with TRBJ2-3; 7 nucleotides align to TRBD2. CDR1 SGHTA and CDR2 FQGTGA come from the germline V gene. With V trimmed by 1 base and J by 0 bases, 10 bases remained unmatched. This CDR3 is 18 amino acids long. The CDR3 spells CASSLRSRASGSTDTQYF. The CDR3 DNA is TGTGCCAGCAGCTTAAGGTCCCGGGCTAGCGGAAGCACAGATACGCAGTATTTT.

The chain joins TRBV18 to TRBJ1-2; 7 nucleotides match TRBD1. This CDR3 spans 16 amino acids. After removal of 5 bases from V and 0 bases from J, the junction contained 9 bases not matched to a gene. The germline gives CDR1 KGHSH, CDR2 LQKENI. The CDR3 region is CASSTSRQGPNYGYTF. CDR3 bases: TGTGCCAGCTCAACCTCGAGACAGGGTCCTAACTATGGCTACACCTTC. Complete variable domain (other parts from reference TRBV18 and TRBJ1-2): NAGVMQNPRHLVRRRGQEARLRCSPMKGHSHVYWYRQLPEEGLKFMVYLQKENIIDESGMPKERFSAEFPKEGPSILRIQQVVRGDSAAYFCASSTSRQGPNYGYTFGSGTRLTVV.

V and J are TRBV6-4 and TRBJ2-3; 10 nucleotides match TRBD2. This CDR3 has 15 residues. Germline V gene sequence: CDR1 MRHNA, CDR2 SNTAGT. The trim removed 8 bases at V and 0 bases at J, leaving 5 bases unmatched. In nucleotides, the CDR3 is TGTGCCAGCGGACAACTAGCGGGAAGCACAGATACGCAGTATTTT. Residues: CASGQLAGSTDTQYF.

The CDR3 protein is CASSTFSGSNEQFF. The CDR3 DNA reads as TGTGCCAGCAGCACATTCTCAGGTTCTAATGAGCAGTTCTTC. This chain links TRBV7-9 with TRBJ2-1; D remains unclear. Germline CDR1 and CDR2: SEHNR and FQNEAQ (reference sequence). V lost 5 bases and J lost 7, with 15 bases in between. The CDR3 has 14 amino acids.

The chain links TRBV18 to TRBJ1-4; possible D gene TRBD1, 6 bases. CDR1 and CDR2 from the germline V gene are KGHSH and LQKENI. This CDR3 comprises 15 residues. Trimming cost V 1 base and J 7 bases, with 13 bases left between them. CDR3 DNA: TGTGCCAGCTCACCACTGGACAGCACACGTGAAAAACTGTTTTTT. Residues: CASSPLDSTREKLFF.

This clone occurred once. The chain combines TRBV2 with TRBJ1-3; D perhaps matches TRBD1 (5 bases). The V and J ends lost 3 bases and 0 bases respectively, with 12 bases between them. CDR3 length equals 16 residues. Germline V gene data show CDR1 as SNHLY and CDR2 as FYNNEI. In nucleotides, the CDR3 is TGTGCCAGCAGTGACATGGGACGGGGCTCTGGAAACACCATATATTTT. Translation gives CASSDMGRGSGNTIYF.

V is TRBV5-6 and J is TRBJ2-7; a weak D match, TRBD2 (5 bases). The CDR3 extends over 13 amino acids. V was shortened by 5 bases and J by 5 bases, with 14 bases between the two germline ends. Germline lookup yields CDR1 SGHDT and CDR2 YYEEEE. CDR3 in DNA: TGTGCCAGCAGAAACCGGGAACGCCACGAGCAGTACTTC. The encoded protein is CASRNRERHEQYF. Variable domain in full (rest from reference TRBV5-6 and TRBJ2-7): DAGVTQSPTHLIKTRGQQVTLRCSPKSGHDTVSWYQQALGQGPQFIFQYYEEEERQRGNFPDRFSGHQFPNYSSELNVNALLLGDSALYLCASRNRERHEQYFGPGTRLTVT.

The V call is TRBV4-1, the J call TRBJ2-2; D gene unclear. V shed 0 bases and J shed 2 bases, with 22 bases lying between them. CDR3 size: 20 residues. Per the germline V gene, CDR1 is MGHRA and CDR2 is YSYEKL. The CDR3 is CASSQEGVERGWVNTGELFF. CDR3 nucleotide sequence: TGCGCCAGCAGCCAAGAAGGAGTAGAGAGAGGATGGGTTAACACCGGGGAGCTGTTTTTT.

CDR3 sequence reads: CASSARLVSYNEQFF. DNA for the CDR3: TGTGCCAGCAGCGCACGACTAGTTTCGTACAATGAGCAGTTCTTC. The chain employs TRBV9 and TRBJ2-1; the D gene is possibly TRBD2 (6 bases). Germline V lookup: CDR1 SGDLS, CDR2 YYNGEE. The ends were cut back, 3 bases at V and 4 bases at J, with 14 bases in the middle. CDR3 length: 15 amino acids.

This chain connects TRBV18 to TRBJ2-1, with TRBD2 as a possible D gene (6 bases). Germline V gives CDR1 KGHSH, CDR2 LQKENI. This CDR3 spans 15 amino acids. The V end lost 3 bases, the J end lost 12 bases, and 21 bases lay between the germline ends. The CDR3 here is CASSPRDSEAEGQFF. The CDR3 DNA is TGTGCCAGCTCACCCCGGGACTCCGAGGCCGAGGGGCAGTTCTTC. The full variable domain, its missing parts supplied by reference TRBV18 and TRBJ2-1, is NAGVMQNPRHLVRRRGQEARLRCSPMKGHSHVYWYRQLPEEGLKFMVYLQKENIIDESGMPKERFSAEFPKEGPSILRIQQVVRGDSAAYFCASSPRDSEAEGQFFGPGTRLTVL.

This chain joins TRBV28 and TRBJ1-2, with D maybe TRBD1 (6 bases). The length of the CDR3 is 12 residues. Between the trimmed V and J ends, which lost 11 bases and 1 base, there was a span of 11 bases. Germline-derived CDR1 and CDR2 are MDHEN and SYDVKM. CDR3 bases: TGTGCCTTAAAACAGGGTAACTATGGCTACACCTTC. Encoded protein: CALKQGNYGYTF.

J is TRBJ2-7 and V is TRBV5-6; D is ambiguous. Deletions cut 0 bases from V and 0 bases from J, with 13 bases between. Germline CDR1 SGHDT, CDR2 YYEEEE. The CDR3 is made up of 16 amino acids. The DNA of the CDR3 is TGTGCCAGCAGCTTGGTGGGTTCAGCGTTCTCCTACGAGCAGTACTTC. It specifies CASSLVGSAFSYEQYF.

The V call is TRBV28, the J call TRBJ1-2; 11 nucleotides align to TRBD1. Germline V lookup: CDR1 MDHEN, CDR2 SYDVKM. The CDR3 has 15 residues. V dropped 2 bases and J dropped 6; count of bases not matched to a gene: 5. The CDR3 loop is CASSLRTGGVNGYTF. CDR3 bases: TGTGCCAGCAGTTTACGGACAGGGGGCGTGAATGGCTACACCTTC.

This clone came up once. V and J are TRBV6-4 and TRBJ2-7; unclear D gene. Germline CDR1 MRHNA, CDR2 SNTAGT. The V end lost 5 bases, the J end lost 7 bases, and 15 bases lay between the germline ends. This CDR3 has 13 residues. CDR3 in DNA: TGTGCCAGCAGTCCCACCCTAGGCCCGGAGCAGTACTTC. Translating it yields CASSPTLGPEQYF.

The V call is TRBV5-1, the J call TRBJ2-5, with D possibly being TRBD1 (6 bases). Germline V gene data show CDR1 as SGHRS and CDR2 as YFSETQ. This CDR3 spans 15 amino acids. V was trimmed by 4 bases and J by 4 bases, leaving 17 bases between them. CDR3 protein: CASSIRAGVRETQYF. CDR3 coding DNA: TGCGCCAGCAGCATAAGGGCAGGGGTTAGAGAGACCCAGTACTTC.

Notes on this clone: The same CDR3 also results from other DNA sequences found in this sample. The V and J genes are TRBV18 and TRBJ2-3; D is uncertain. Germline CDR1 KGHSH, CDR2 LQKENI. The CDR3 has 12 residues. Trimming removed 6 bases at V and 3 bases at J, with 7 bases between. The CDR3 here is CASSRRTDTQYF. The DNA of the CDR3 is TGTGCCAGCTCTCGACGGACAGATACGCAGTATTTT.

Comment on this clone: The same CDR3 arises from other DNA sequences in this sample as well. The rearrangement joins TRBV5-1 to TRBJ1-4; D remains unclear. In germline, CDR1 is SGHRS, CDR2 YFSETQ. Trimming shortened V by 0 bases and J by 4 bases, and 7 bases separated the two germline ends. The CDR3 contains 14 residues. The CDR3 sequence: CASSLGPNNEKLFF. As DNA, the CDR3 is TGCGCCAGCAGCTTGGGTCCGAATAATGAAAAACTGTTTTTT.

The chain combines TRBV18 with TRBJ1-1, with D uncertain. CDR1 and CDR2 from the germline V gene are KGHSH and LQKENI. This CDR3 contains 14 residues. V lost 2 bases and J lost 4, with 11 bases in between. The CDR3 sequence is CASSPAKEGTEAFF. CDR3 nucleotides: TGTGCCAGCTCACCAGCCAAGGAGGGCACTGAAGCTTTCTTT.

The rearrangement uses TRBV27 and TRBJ2-2; D possibly corresponds to TRBD2 (6 bases). Trimming took 1 base from V and 4 from J, leaving 13 bases between them. The germline gives CDR1 MNHEY, CDR2 SMNVEV (reference sequence). The CDR3 is 16 residues long. CDR3 coding DNA: TGTGCCAGCAGTTTATATACGGGAGCAGGCACCGGGGAGCTGTTTTTT. Amino acids: CASSLYTGAGTGELFF.